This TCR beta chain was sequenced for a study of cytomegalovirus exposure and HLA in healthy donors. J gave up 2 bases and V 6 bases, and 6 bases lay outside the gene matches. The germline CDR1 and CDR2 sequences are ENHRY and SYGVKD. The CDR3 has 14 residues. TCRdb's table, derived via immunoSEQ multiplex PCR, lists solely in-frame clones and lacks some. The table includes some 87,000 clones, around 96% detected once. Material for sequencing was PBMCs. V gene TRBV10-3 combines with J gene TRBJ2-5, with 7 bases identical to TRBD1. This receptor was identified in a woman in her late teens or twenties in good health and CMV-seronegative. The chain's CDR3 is CAISETGEQETQYF. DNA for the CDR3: TGTGCCATCAGCGAAACAGGGGAGCAAGAGACCCAGTACTTC.